The sequence of this TCR beta chain was determined in a study of blood T cell repertoires in COVID-19. Study-wide background: COVID-19 samples, acute and convalescent, were from the United States, Italy and Spain. PBMCs, B-cell-depleted T cells, or T cells provided the cDNA or gDNA that made up the material.

The sample holds a few counts of this clone. This table comes from immunoSEQ multiplex PCR, and its TCRdb copy is limited to in-frame clones, with some not included. The table records more than 90,000 clones, approximately 87% of them present only once. Per the germline V gene, CDR1 is SGHVS and CDR2 is FNYEAQ. Trimming at V came to 5 bases and at J to 2 bases, leaving 8 bases not matched to a gene. CDR3 length: 15 amino acids. The chain has TRBV7-6 and TRBJ1-2; 7 bases line up with TRBD1. This sequence was found in a man aged 65 to 79 who had recovered from COVID-19. Sequences were obtained from peripheral blood. The CDR3 coding sequence is TGTGCCAGCAGCCCCCAGAGGGGGCGCAACTATGGCTACACCTTC. Encoded protein: CASSPQRGRNYGYTF.